Following are 21 T cell receptor beta chains from one sample sequenced in a study of T cell repertoires in cytomegalovirus infection. No antigen has been assigned to these receptors. Each CDR3 protein is one row after TCRdb ran MiXCR on the reads. The sample records 570,000 or so distinct CDR3 sequences, just under 40% being singletons. Sample: cultured PBMCs, taken from culture after CMV antigen stimulation. The receptors come from a human donor in good health (CMV status not recorded). Some clones in this sample may be carry-over from other donors' samples.

V and J are TRBV11-3 and TRBJ1-1; a weak D match, TRBD1 (5 bases). The CDR3 loop spans 15 amino acids. The V end lost 5 bases, the J end lost 5 bases, and 18 bases lay between the germline ends. CDR1 is SGHNT and CDR2 is YENEEA in the germline V gene. CDR3 amino acids: CASSPSWGSGTEAFF. For the CDR3, the DNA is TGTGCCAGCAGCCCTAGCTGGGGCTCTGGAACTGAAGCTTTCTTT.

V usage is TRBV28 and J usage is TRBJ2-7; 7 bases are a match to TRBD2. The V segment lost 2 bases and the J segment 3 bases; nucleotides outside the gene matches: 7. The germline gives CDR1 MDHEN, CDR2 SYDVKM. The CDR3 spans 15 residues. As DNA, the CDR3 is TGTGCCAGCAGTTTAGAACCTGGGGACTACTACGAGCAGTACTTC. Its translation is CASSLEPGDYYEQYF.

The V gene is TRBV5-1, the J gene TRBJ1-4; weak D call: TRBD1 (5 bases). Germline-derived CDR1 and CDR2 are SGHRS and YFSETQ. CDR3 length equals 15 residues. The V end was cut by 4 bases, the J end by 9 bases, with 19 bases between. The CDR3 reads CASSDAGPSGQKLFF. Here the CDR3 DNA reads TGCGCCAGCAGCGACGCGGGACCCTCGGGGCAAAAACTGTTTTTT.

This clonotype has only a few counts. The chain has TRBV7-2 and TRBJ2-7; 7 nucleotides align to TRBD2. CDR3 size: 14 residues. The V gene end was trimmed by 1 base and the J gene end by 4 bases; junction bases not matched to a gene: 4. From germline, CDR1 is SGHTA and CDR2 FQGNSA. The CDR3 sequence: CASSLGSGIYEQYF. CDR3 bases: TGTGCCAGCAGCTTAGGGAGCGGGATTTACGAGCAGTACTTC.

This clonotype was seen a handful of times. The J gene is TRBJ1-1, the V gene TRBV19; 8 positions agree with TRBD1. CDR1 and CDR2 from the germline V gene are LNHDA and SQIVND (reference sequence). The junction had 2 bases not matched to a gene; V was cut back by 3 bases and J by 5 bases. CDR3 size: 13 residues. The CDR3 DNA reads TGTGCCAGTAGTATTGGGACAGGTACTGAAGCTTTCTTT. Translated, it gives CASSIGTGTEAFF. Together with reference TRBV19 and TRBJ1-1, the CDR3 gives the full variable domain: DGGITQSPKYLFRKEGQNVTLSCEQNLNHDAMYWYRQDPGQGLRLIYYSQIVNDFQKGDIAEGYSVSREKKESFPLTVTSAQKNPTAFYLCASSIGTGTEAFFGQGTRLTVV.

The chain uses TRBV7-2 and TRBJ1-6; 12 bases align to TRBD1. This CDR3 comprises 16 residues. With V trimmed by 3 bases and J by 6 bases, 3 bases remained unmatched. Germline V gene data show CDR1 as SGHTA and CDR2 as FQGNSA. The CDR3: CASSFRDRGLNSPLHF. The DNA for the CDR3 is TGTGCCAGCAGCTTCCGGGACAGGGGGCTTAATTCACCCCTCCACTTT.

This clonotype has ten or more counts. The chain recombines TRBV7-8 with TRBJ2-1; 10 nucleotides align to TRBD2. From germline, CDR1 is SGHVS and CDR2 FQNEAQ. The CDR3 is 15 amino acids. Trimming cost V 5 bases and J 9 bases; bases outside gene matches: 10. The CDR3 region is CASSNSGRGVGEQFF. The CDR3 nucleotides read TGTGCCAGCAGCAACAGCGGGAGGGGCGTCGGTGAGCAGTTCTTC.

The gene calls are TRBV6-6 and TRBJ1-2, with D tentatively TRBD1 (5 bases). This CDR3 is built from 17 residues. Germline CDR1 is MNHNY and CDR2 is SVGAGI (reference sequence). V was shortened by 7 bases and J by 5 bases, with 26 bases between the two germline ends. In nucleotides, the CDR3 is TGTGCCAGCACCGCCCCCCGATCCGGGGCGTCAGGGTATGGCTACACCTTC. Its translation is CASTAPRSGASGYGYTF.

This clonotype was seen a few times. The chain employs TRBV27 and TRBJ1-2, with unresolved D. The CDR3 loop spans 15 amino acids. The V gene's germline CDR1 is MNHEY and CDR2 SMNVEV (reference sequence). Trimming cost V 2 bases and J 4 bases, with 14 bases left between them. The CDR3 loop is CASSLGASGVYGYTF. The CDR3 nucleotides read TGTGCCAGCAGTTTAGGCGCTTCGGGAGTCTATGGCTACACCTTC.

The chain couples TRBV4-3 to TRBJ1-4, with 7 nucleotides matching TRBD1. Germline CDR1 and CDR2: LGHNA and YSLEER. The V gene end was trimmed by 4 bases and the J gene end by 6 bases; junction bases not matched to a gene: 8. This CDR3 has 15 amino acids. The CDR3, as DNA: TGCGCCAGCAGCCCCGGGACAGCCAGGCATGAAAAACTGTTTTTT. Translated: CASSPGTARHEKLFF.

The V call is TRBV6-1, the J call TRBJ1-5, with D perhaps TRBD1 (6 bases). The CDR3 has 13 residues. The germline V gene has CDR1 MNHNS and CDR2 SASEGT. V lost 7 bases and J lost 5, with 12 bases in between. CDR3 protein: CASTGEVDQPQHF. CDR3 sequence (DNA): TGTGCCAGCACAGGGGAGGTCGATCAGCCCCAGCATTTT.

At least ten counts were recorded for this clonotype. The rearrangement uses TRBV7-2 and TRBJ2-4; a possible D gene is TRBD2 (5 bases). This CDR3 is built from 14 residues. Germline CDR1 is SGHTA and CDR2 is FQGNSA. V lost 5 bases and J 0 bases, leaving 8 bases between the germline ends. The chain's CDR3 is CASSPGLAKNIQYF. The CDR3 nucleotides read TGTGCCAGCAGCCCTGGACTAGCCAAAAACATTCAGTACTTC.

V gene TRBV7-2 combines with J gene TRBJ2-7; the match to TRBD2 covers 8 bases. Trimming cost V 5 bases and J 5 bases; bases outside gene matches: 8. Germline CDR1 reads SGHTA; CDR2 reads FQGNSA. This CDR3 comprises 14 residues. In DNA, the CDR3 is TGTGCCAGCAGCCTCAGCGGGAGCGGGAACGAGCAGTACTTC. It specifies CASSLSGSGNEQYF.

This chain joins TRBV6-2 or TRBV6-3 and TRBJ2-7; TRBD2 matches 14 bases. Unmatched junction bases numbered 3, after V lost 5 bases and J lost 3 bases. Germline assignment: CDR1 MNHEY and CDR2 SVGEGT. The CDR3 spans 15 residues. CDR3 amino acids: CASSTGTSGSYEQYF. The CDR3 DNA is TGTGCCAGCAGTACCGGGACTAGCGGGAGCTACGAGCAGTACTTC.

The J gene is TRBJ2-5, the V gene TRBV6-1; D perhaps matches TRBD2 (6 bases). This CDR3 comprises 13 residues. Trimming cost V 5 bases and J 7 bases, with 14 bases left between them. Looked up from germline, CDR1 is MNHNS and CDR2 is SASEGT. DNA for the CDR3: TGTGCCAGCAGTTACGCTCTCGGGGGGACCCAGTACTTC. Its protein product is CASSYALGGTQYF.

The chain has TRBV11-2 and TRBJ2-5; D not certain. Per the germline V gene, CDR1 is SGHAT and CDR2 is FQNNGV. The CDR3 spans 14 residues. V gave up 5 bases and J gave up 2 bases, with 12 bases separating them. CDR3 region: CASSPMGIQETQYF. The CDR3 coding sequence is TGTGCCAGCAGCCCTATGGGGATTCAAGAGACCCAGTACTTC. Variable domain in full (rest from reference TRBV11-2 and TRBJ2-5): EAGVAQSPRYKIIEKRQSVAFWCNPISGHATLYWYQQILGQGPKLLIQFQNNGVVDDSQLPKDRFSAERLKGVDSTLKIQPAKLEDSAVYLCASSPMGIQETQYFGPGTRLLVL.

This clonotype was seen a handful of times. The V call is TRBV4-3, the J call TRBJ2-2; unclear D gene. Germline CDR1 is LGHNA and CDR2 is YSLEER. The CDR3 contains 17 residues. V was trimmed by 0 bases and J by 5 bases, leaving 16 bases between them. The CDR3 sequence is CASSQDPEVTRTGELFF. Written as DNA, the CDR3 is TGCGCCAGCAGCCAAGACCCGGAAGTTACGAGGACCGGGGAGCTGTTTTTT.

This clonotype was counted at least ten times. The V gene is TRBV7-2, the J gene TRBJ2-2, with TRBD1 as a possible D gene (5 bases). CDR1 is SGHTA, CDR2 FQGNSA, per germline. V dropped 5 bases and J dropped 3 bases, with 16 bases sitting between them. CDR3 length: 16 residues. The CDR3 DNA sequence: TGTGCCAGCAGCCCCAGGCAGGGCGTTGACACCGGGGAGCTGTTTTTT. Protein: CASSPRQGVDTGELFF.

J is TRBJ2-3 and V is TRBV11-2, with 15 bases identical to TRBD2. Trimming took 5 bases from V and 3 from J; bases not matched to a gene: 6. CDR3 size: 17 residues. Germline V lookup: CDR1 SGHAT, CDR2 FQNNGV. CDR3 sequence: CASSQRTSGRGTDTQYF. CDR3 coding DNA: TGTGCCAGCAGCCAAAGGACTAGCGGGAGGGGGACAGATACGCAGTATTTT.

CDR3 residues: CASSPPLPGQSQETQYF. The CDR3 bases are TGTGCCAGCAGCCCCCCTTTACCAGGACAGTCGCAGGAGACCCAGTACTTC. The rearrangement uses TRBV7-9 and TRBJ2-5, with D possibly matching TRBD1 (6 bases). Between the trimmed V and J ends, which lost 5 bases and 5 bases, there was a span of 24 bases. Per germline, CDR1 SEHNR and CDR2 FQNEAQ (reference sequence). The CDR3 consists of 17 residues.

CDR3 DNA sequence: TGTGCCAGCAGTTACTCGGTGACAGGGGGCTGGACTGAAGCTTTCTTT. It codes for CASSYSVTGGWTEAFF. The chain couples TRBV6-8 to TRBJ1-1, with TRBD1 matching 10 bases. The ends lost 0 bases at V and 5 bases at J; junction bases unmatched: 6. CDR1 and CDR2 (germline): MNHGY, SAAAGT. The length of the CDR3 is 16 residues.